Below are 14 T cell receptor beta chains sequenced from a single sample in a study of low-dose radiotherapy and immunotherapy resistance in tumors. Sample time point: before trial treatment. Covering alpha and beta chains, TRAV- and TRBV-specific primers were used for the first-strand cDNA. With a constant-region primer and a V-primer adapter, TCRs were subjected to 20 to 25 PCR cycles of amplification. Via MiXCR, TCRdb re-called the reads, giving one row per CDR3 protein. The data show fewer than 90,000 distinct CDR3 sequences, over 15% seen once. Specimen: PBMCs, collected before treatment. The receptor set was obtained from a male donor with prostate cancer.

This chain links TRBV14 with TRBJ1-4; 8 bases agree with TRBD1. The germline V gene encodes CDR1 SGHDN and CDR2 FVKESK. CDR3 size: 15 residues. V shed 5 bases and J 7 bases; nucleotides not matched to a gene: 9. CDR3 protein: CASSELQGAGEKLFF. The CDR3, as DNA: TGTGCCAGCAGCGAATTGCAGGGGGCAGGTGAAAAACTGTTTTTT.

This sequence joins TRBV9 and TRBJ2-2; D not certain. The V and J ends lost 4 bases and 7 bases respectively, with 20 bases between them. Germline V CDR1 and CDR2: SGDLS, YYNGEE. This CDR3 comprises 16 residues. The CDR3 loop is CASSPPVVARVGELFF. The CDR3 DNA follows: TGTGCCAGCAGCCCCCCGGTGGTAGCAAGGGTCGGGGAGCTGTTTTTT. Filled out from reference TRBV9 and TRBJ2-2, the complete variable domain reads DSGVTQTPKHLITATGQRVTLRCSPRSGDLSVYWYQQSLDQGLQFLIQYYNGEERAKGNILERFSAQQFPDLHSELNLSSLELGDSALYFCASSPPVVARVGELFFGEGSRLTVL.

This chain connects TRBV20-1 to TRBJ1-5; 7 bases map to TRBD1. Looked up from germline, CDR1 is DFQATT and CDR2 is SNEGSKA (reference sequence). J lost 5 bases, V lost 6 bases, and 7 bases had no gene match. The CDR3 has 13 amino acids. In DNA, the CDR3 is TGCAGTGCCCAGGGACAGCCCGATCAGCCCCAGCATTTT. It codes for CSAQGQPDQPQHF.

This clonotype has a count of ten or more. The CDR3 coding sequence is TGTGCCAGCAGCTTACGAGGGGGGGGACTAGCGGGCCGGAGCTCCTACAATGAGCAGTTCTTC. It encodes CASSLRGGGLAGRSSYNEQFF. This chain joins TRBV7-3 and TRBJ2-1; 12 nucleotides line up with TRBD2. The germline V gene has CDR1 SGHTA and CDR2 FQGTGA. The CDR3 consists of 21 residues. V was clipped by 2 bases and J by 0 bases; unmatched bases: 14.

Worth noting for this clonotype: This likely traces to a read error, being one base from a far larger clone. The CDR3 loop is CASSLVLAGGYNEQYF. The CDR3 nucleotides are TGTGCCAGCAGCTTAGTACTAGCGGGAGGATACAATGAGCAGTACTTC. The chain combines TRBV7-8 with TRBJ2-7; 12 bases are shared with TRBD2. V dropped 1 base and J dropped 7; count of bases not matched to a gene: 8. Germline CDR1 is SGHVS and CDR2 is FQNEAQ. This CDR3 contains 16 residues.

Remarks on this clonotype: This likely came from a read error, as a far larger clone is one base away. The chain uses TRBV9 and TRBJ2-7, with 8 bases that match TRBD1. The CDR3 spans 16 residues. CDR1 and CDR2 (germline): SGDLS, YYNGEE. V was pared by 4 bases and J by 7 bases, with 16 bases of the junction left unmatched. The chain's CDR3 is CASSPPWGQVTNEQYF. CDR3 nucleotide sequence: TGTGCCAGCAGCCCTCCCTGGGGACAGGTCACCAATGAGCAGTACTTC. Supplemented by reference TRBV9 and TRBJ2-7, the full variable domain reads DSGVTQTPKHLITATGQRVTLRCSPRSGDLSVYWYQQSLDQGLQFLIQYYNGEERAKGNILERFSAQQFPDLHSELNLSSLELGDSALYFCASSPPWGQVTNEQYFGPGTRLTVT.

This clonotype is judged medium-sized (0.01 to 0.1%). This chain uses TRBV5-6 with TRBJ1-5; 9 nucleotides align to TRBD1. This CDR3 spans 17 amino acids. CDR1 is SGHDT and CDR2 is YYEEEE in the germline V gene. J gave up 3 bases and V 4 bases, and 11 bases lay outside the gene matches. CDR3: CASSATDRGLLNQPQHF. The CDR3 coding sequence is TGTGCCAGCAGCGCGACGGACAGGGGCCTCCTCAATCAGCCCCAGCATTTT.

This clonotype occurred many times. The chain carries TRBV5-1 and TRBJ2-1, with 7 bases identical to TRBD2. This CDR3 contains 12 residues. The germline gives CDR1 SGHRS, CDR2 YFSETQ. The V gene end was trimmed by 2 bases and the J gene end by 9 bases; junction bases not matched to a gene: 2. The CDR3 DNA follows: TGCGCCAGCAGCTTAACTAGCGTTGAGCAGTTCTTC. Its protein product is CASSLTSVEQFF. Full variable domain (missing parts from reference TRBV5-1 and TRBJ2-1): KAGVTQTPRYLIKTRGQQVTLSCSPISGHRSVSWYQQTPGQGLQFLFEYFSETQRNKGNFPGRFSGRQFSNSRSEMNVSTLELGDSALYLCASSLTSVEQFFGPGTRLTVL.

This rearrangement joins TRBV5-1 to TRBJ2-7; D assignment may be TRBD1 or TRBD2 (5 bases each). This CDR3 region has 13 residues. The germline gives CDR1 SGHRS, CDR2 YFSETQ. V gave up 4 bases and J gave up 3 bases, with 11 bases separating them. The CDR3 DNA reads TGCGCCAGCAGCCCCGGGACGCGCTACGAGCAGTACTTC. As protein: CASSPGTRYEQYF.

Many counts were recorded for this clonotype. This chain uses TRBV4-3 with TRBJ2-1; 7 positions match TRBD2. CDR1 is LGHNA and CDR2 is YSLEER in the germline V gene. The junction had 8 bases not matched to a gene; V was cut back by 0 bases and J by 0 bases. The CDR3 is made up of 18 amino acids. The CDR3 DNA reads TGCGCCAGCAGCCAAGACGGGGGGACTTTGAGCTCCTACAATGAGCAGTTCTTC. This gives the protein CASSQDGGTLSSYNEQFF.

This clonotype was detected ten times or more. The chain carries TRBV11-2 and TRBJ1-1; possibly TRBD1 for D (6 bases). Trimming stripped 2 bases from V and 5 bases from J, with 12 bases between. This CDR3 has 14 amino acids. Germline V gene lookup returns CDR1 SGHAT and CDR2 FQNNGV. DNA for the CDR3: TGTGCCAGCAGCTTACAACAGGGAAATACTGAAGCTTTCTTT. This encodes CASSLQQGNTEAFF.

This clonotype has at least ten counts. The CDR3 sequence is CASSLGGLATPDTQYF. DNA for the CDR3: TGTGCCAGCAGCTTAGGGGGACTAGCGACCCCAGATACGCAGTATTTT. This rearrangement joins TRBV7-6 to TRBJ2-3, with 10 nucleotides matching TRBD2. Trimming took 1 base from V and 4 from J; bases not matched to a gene: 5. CDR3 length: 16 amino acids. Looked up from germline, CDR1 is SGHVS and CDR2 is FNYEAQ.

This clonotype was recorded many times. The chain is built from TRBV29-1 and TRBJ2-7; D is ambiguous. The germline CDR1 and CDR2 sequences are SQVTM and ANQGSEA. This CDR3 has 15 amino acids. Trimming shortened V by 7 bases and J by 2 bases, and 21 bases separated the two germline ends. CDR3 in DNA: TGCAGCGCCGCATCGTCCCGCGGCCCAACCTACGAGCAGTACTTC. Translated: CSAASSRGPTYEQYF.

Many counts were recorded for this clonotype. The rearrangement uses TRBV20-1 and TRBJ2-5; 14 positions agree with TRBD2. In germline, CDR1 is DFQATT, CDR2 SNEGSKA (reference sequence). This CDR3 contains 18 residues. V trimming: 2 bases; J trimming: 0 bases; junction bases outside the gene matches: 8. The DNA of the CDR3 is TGCAGTGCTAGACGAGGACTAGCGGGGGGCCAGTACCAAGAGACCCAGTACTTC. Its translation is CSARRGLAGGQYQETQYF.